This T cell receptor beta chain was sequenced during a study of cytomegalovirus exposure and HLA in healthy donors. The PCR contained 60 Vbeta and 13 Jbeta primers. TCRdb's table, derived via immunoSEQ multiplex PCR, lists solely in-frame clones and lacks some. This sample carries around 140,000 clones, 80% of them seen once, and the ten largest clones take 2% to 2.5%. CDR1 is MNHEY, CDR2 SMNVEV, per germline (reference sequence). Trimming stripped 4 bases from V and 8 bases from J, with 18 bases between. This CDR3 is 15 amino acids long. V is TRBV27 and J is TRBJ2-1; the D gene is possibly TRBD2 (7 bases). Sequenced material: PBMCs. This sequence was found in a man over 45 in good health and CMV-seronegative. In nucleotides, the CDR3 is TGTGCCAGCAGTTCCTGGGGGGGCGCTGACGATGAGCAGTTCTTC. Amino acid sequence: CASSSWGGADDEQFF.